The 32 T cell receptor beta chains reported below all come from one sample, sequenced in a study of cytomegalovirus exposure and HLA in healthy donors. Primers for the PCR totalled 60 Vbeta and 13 Jbeta. Generated by immunoSEQ multiplex PCR, the TCRdb table keeps only in-frame clones and is missing some. This table holds fewer than 150,000 clones, about 78% found once. The sample comprised PBMCs. These receptors were taken from a man younger than 30 in good health and CMV-seronegative.

The chain couples TRBV2 to TRBJ2-5; the D gene is possibly TRBD1 (7 bases). The germline V and J ends were trimmed by 3 bases and 5 bases, with 13 bases remaining between them. This CDR3 has 14 residues. Germline V CDR1 and CDR2: SNHLY, FYNNEI. This CDR3 is CASSDYRGGETQYF. CDR3 in DNA: TGTGCCAGCAGTGACTACAGGGGAGGCGAGACCCAGTACTTC.

V and J are TRBV15 and TRBJ1-1, with a tentative D call TRBD1 (5 bases). This CDR3 comprises 15 residues. Germline V CDR1 and CDR2: LNHNV, YYDKDF (reference sequence). With 5 bases removed from V and 3 bases from J, the gap between germline ends came to 16 bases. CDR3 sequence reads: CATSGGAAVYTEAFF. CDR3 DNA sequence: TGTGCCACCAGCGGAGGGGCAGCCGTTTACACTGAAGCTTTCTTT.

The chain combines TRBV27 with TRBJ2-7, with 7 bases lining up with TRBD2. CDR3 length: 15 amino acids. J lost 1 base, V lost 2 bases, and 5 bases had no gene match. From germline, CDR1 is MNHEY and CDR2 SMNVEV (reference sequence). This CDR3 is CASSLAGAASYEQYF. The CDR3 DNA sequence: TGTGCCAGCAGTTTAGCGGGAGCCGCTTCCTACGAGCAGTACTTC.

This sequence joins TRBV2 and TRBJ1-4; 9 bases line up with TRBD1. The V gene end was trimmed by 6 bases and the J gene end by 8 bases; junction bases not matched to a gene: 7. Germline lookup yields CDR1 SNHLY and CDR2 FYNNEI. The CDR3 extends over 14 amino acids. CDR3 coding DNA: TGTGCCAGCAGGATGACAGGGGGTAGAGAAAAACTGTTTTTT. Translating it yields CASRMTGGREKLFF.

The chain's CDR3 is CASSSRINRYYSNQPQHF. DNA of the CDR3: TGTGCCAGCAGCTCACGTATAAACAGGTACTATAGCAATCAGCCCCAGCATTTT. The J gene is TRBJ1-5, the V gene TRBV5-6; a possible D gene is TRBD1 (5 bases). The V end lost 3 bases, the J end lost 0 bases, and 19 bases lay between the germline ends. The CDR3 length is 18 residues. Germline CDR1 SGHDT, CDR2 YYEEEE.

This chain connects TRBV2 to TRBJ1-2; no definite D call. Germline V gene lookup returns CDR1 SNHLY and CDR2 FYNNEI. The ends were cut back, 4 bases at V and 8 bases at J, with 14 bases in the middle. CDR3 length: 13 residues. CDR3 bases: TGTGCCAGCAGTGTTTCCGGGTTCGAGGGCTACACCTTC. Amino acid sequence: CASSVSGFEGYTF.

This clone was observed a handful of times. V and J are TRBV7-2 and TRBJ1-2, with 7 positions matching TRBD1. The CDR3 is 15 amino acids. Germline-derived CDR1 and CDR2 are SGHTA and FQGNSA. The V and J ends lost 6 bases and 1 base, in that order; junction bases with no gene match: 8. Written as DNA, the CDR3 is TGTGCCAGCAGTCAATCCGGGACAGATAACTATGGCTACACCTTC. Its translation: CASSQSGTDNYGYTF.

The rearrangement joins TRBV7-8 to TRBJ1-3; 9 bases line up with TRBD1. This CDR3 spans 19 amino acids. Germline CDR1 and CDR2: SGHVS and FQNEAQ. Losses at the gene ends were 4 bases for V and 2 bases for J; bases not matched to a gene: 15. In DNA form, the CDR3 reads TGTGCCAGCAGCTGGTCCGGGACAGGGAAAGGTCGGGCTGGAAACACCATATATTTT. As protein: CASSWSGTGKGRAGNTIYF.

This rearrangement joins TRBV6-1 to TRBJ1-1; 12 nucleotides line up with TRBD1. This CDR3 has 15 amino acids. With V trimmed by 1 base and J by 6 bases, 3 bases remained unmatched. Germline lookup yields CDR1 MNHNS and CDR2 SASEGT. The CDR3 sequence: CASSEGDRGLSEAFF. The CDR3 nucleotides are TGTGCCAGCAGTGAAGGGGACAGGGGGCTCTCTGAAGCTTTCTTT.

The V and J genes are TRBV5-6 and TRBJ2-7; possibly TRBD1 for D (6 bases). Germline V gene sequence: CDR1 SGHDT, CDR2 YYEEEE. The V gene lost 6 bases and the J gene lost 0 bases, with 13 bases spanning the gap. The CDR3 contains 14 residues. The CDR3 coding sequence is TGTGCCAGCATGCCACAGGGAAACTCCTACGAGCAGTACTTC. Residues: CASMPQGNSYEQYF.

The chain employs TRBV11-3 and TRBJ1-4; 8 nucleotides match TRBD1. V lost 6 bases to trimming and J lost 6 bases; unmatched junction nucleotides: 6. Germline loops: CDR1 SGHNT, CDR2 YENEEA. The CDR3 contains 14 residues. CDR3 residues: CASRDAGGDEKLFF. The CDR3 nucleotides are TGTGCCAGCAGAGATGCAGGGGGCGATGAAAAACTGTTTTTT.

This clone has only a few counts. J is TRBJ1-3 and V is TRBV5-6; 7 positions match TRBD1. J lost 3 bases, V lost 4 bases, and 4 bases had no gene match. The germline V gene has CDR1 SGHDT and CDR2 YYEEEE. CDR3 length: 14 amino acids. This CDR3 is CASSAQGIGNTIYF. In nucleotides, the CDR3 is TGTGCCAGCAGCGCACAGGGGATTGGAAACACCATATATTTT.

The chain is built from TRBV27 and TRBJ1-1, with 8 bases matching TRBD1. Germline V CDR1 and CDR2: MNHEY, SMNVEV (reference sequence). The trim removed 3 bases at V and 0 bases at J, leaving 3 bases unmatched. The CDR3 extends over 15 amino acids. The DNA for the CDR3 is TGTGCCAGCAGTTTCCGGGGACAGGTGAACACTGAAGCTTTCTTT. Protein: CASSFRGQVNTEAFF.

About this clone itself: The sample carries other DNA sequences with the same CDR3. J is TRBJ1-1 and V is TRBV15, with 10 bases aligning to TRBD1. V lost 0 bases, J lost 1 base, and 8 bases stayed unmatched. Germline V gene sequence: CDR1 LNHNV, CDR2 YYDKDF (reference sequence). This CDR3 has 18 residues. CDR3 in DNA: TGTGCCACCAGCAGAGAGGGGGGCTGGGACAGGGGGAACACTGAAGCTTTCTTT. Protein: CATSREGGWDRGNTEAFF.

This rearrangement joins TRBV28 to TRBJ2-7; perhaps TRBD1 as D (5 bases). There are 14 residues in the CDR3. CDR1 MDHEN and CDR2 SYDVKM come from the germline V gene. V was clipped by 7 bases and J by 0 bases, with 13 bases between them. Here the CDR3 reads CASKQVRHSYEQYF. Here the CDR3 DNA reads TGTGCCAGCAAACAGGTTCGCCACTCCTACGAGCAGTACTTC.

The chain is built from TRBV5-1 and TRBJ2-7; D call uncertain. The CDR3 runs 14 residues. The germline V gene encodes CDR1 SGHRS and CDR2 YFSETQ. The ends were cut back, 0 bases at V and 5 bases at J, with 12 bases in the middle. CDR3 loop: CASSLVLGQDEQYF. The CDR3 nucleotides are TGCGCCAGCAGCTTGGTACTGGGCCAGGACGAGCAGTACTTC.

The gene calls are TRBV11-2 and TRBJ1-1; 8 bases map to TRBD1. The CDR3 contains 15 residues. The junction had 3 bases not matched to a gene; V was cut back by 3 bases and J by 0 bases. The germline V gene has CDR1 SGHAT and CDR2 FQNNGV. CDR3: CASSLDRVMNTEAFF. CDR3 in DNA: TGTGCCAGCAGCTTGGACAGGGTCATGAACACTGAAGCTTTCTTT. Drawing the rest from reference TRBV11-2 and TRBJ1-1, the complete variable domain is EAGVAQSPRYKIIEKRQSVAFWCNPISGHATLYWYQQILGQGPKLLIQFQNNGVVDDSQLPKDRFSAERLKGVDSTLKIQPAKLEDSAVYLCASSLDRVMNTEAFFGQGTRLTVV.

The V call is TRBV5-6, the J call TRBJ2-6; D remains unclear. Germline V gene data show CDR1 as SGHDT and CDR2 as YYEEEE. The length of the CDR3 is 15 residues. The V end was cut by 1 base, the J end by 4 bases, with 9 bases between. CDR3 sequence reads: CASSLLSAGANVLTF. For the CDR3, the DNA is TGTGCCAGCAGCTTGCTGAGCGCCGGGGCCAACGTCCTGACTTTC.

V usage is TRBV5-1 and J usage is TRBJ2-3; D gene uncertain. The CDR3 length is 11 residues. CDR1 and CDR2 (germline): SGHRS, YFSETQ. The germline V and J ends were trimmed by 1 base and 7 bases, with 4 bases remaining between them. The CDR3 DNA reads TGCGCCAGCAGCTTGTCTTATACGCAGTATTTT. It translates to CASSLSYTQYF.

This chain joins TRBV5-1 and TRBJ1-2, with D hard to call. The germline V gene has CDR1 SGHRS and CDR2 YFSETQ. With 7 bases removed from V and 6 bases from J, the gap between germline ends came to 19 bases. This CDR3 contains 14 residues. CDR3 DNA: TGCGCCAGCTCCCCGGAGGGCGTGTTGGATGGCTACACCTTC. It translates to CASSPEGVLDGYTF.

The chain has TRBV7-2 and TRBJ2-5, with D possibly being TRBD1 (6 bases). CDR1 is SGHTA, CDR2 FQGNSA, per germline. CDR3 length equals 14 residues. V lost 1 base to trimming and J lost 5 bases, with 11 bases between them. The CDR3 DNA follows: TGTGCCAGCAGCTTAGGGTCAGGGGACGAGACCCAGTACTTC. Translated, it gives CASSLGSGDETQYF. Variable domain in full (rest from reference TRBV7-2 and TRBJ2-5): GAGVSQSPSNKVTEKGKDVELRCDPISGHTALYWYRQSLGQGLEFLIYFQGNSAPDKSGLPSDRFSAERTGGSVSTLTIQRTQQEDSAVYLCASSLGSGDETQYFGPGTRLLVL.

This chain joins TRBV5-4 and TRBJ2-2; TRBD2 might be the D (6 bases). The length of the CDR3 is 17 residues. CDR1 and CDR2 from the germline V gene are SGHNT and YYREEE (reference sequence). Trimming took off 0 bases at V and 2 bases at J, with 14 bases between the two ends. The chain's CDR3 is CASSLEGDLVNTGELFF. DNA for the CDR3: TGTGCCAGCAGCTTGGAAGGGGACTTGGTAAACACCGGGGAGCTGTTTTTT.

CDR3 loop: CASSQDPVAGVGTDTQYF. The CDR3 nucleotides read TGTGCCAGCAGCCAAGATCCCGTAGCGGGAGTTGGCACAGATACGCAGTATTTT. This chain joins TRBV4-2 and TRBJ2-3; TRBD2 matches at 9 bases. J gave up 1 base and V 0 bases, and 8 bases lay outside the gene matches. The CDR3 runs to 18 residues. Germline CDR1 LGHNA, CDR2 YNFKEQ.

The rearrangement links TRBV7-2 to TRBJ1-1, with TRBD1 matching over 7 bases. V dropped 2 bases and J dropped 2; count of bases not matched to a gene: 5. The germline gives CDR1 SGHTA, CDR2 FQGNSA. The CDR3 has 15 residues. The CDR3 DNA sequence: TGTGCCAGCAGCTTAAGCCGGGACAGCAACACTGAAGCTTTCTTT. Its translation: CASSLSRDSNTEAFF. Together with reference TRBV7-2 and TRBJ1-1, the CDR3 gives the full variable domain: GAGVSQSPSNKVTEKGKDVELRCDPISGHTALYWYRQSLGQGLEFLIYFQGNSAPDKSGLPSDRFSAERTGGSVSTLTIQRTQQEDSAVYLCASSLSRDSNTEAFFGQGTRLTVV.

The genes are TRBV7-7 and TRBJ2-3, with D perhaps TRBD2 (5 bases). Trimming cost V 4 bases and J 6 bases, with 11 bases left between them. The CDR3 extends over 13 amino acids. Germline loops: CDR1 SSHAT, CDR2 FNYEAQ (reference sequence). The CDR3 reads CASSSGIWDTQYF. DNA for the CDR3: TGTGCCAGCAGCTCCGGGATCTGGGATACGCAGTATTTT. The entire variable domain, with the rest obtained from reference TRBV7-7 and TRBJ2-3, is as follows: GAGVSQSPRYKVTKRGQDVTLRCDPISSHATLYWYQQALGQGPEFLTYFNYEAQPDKSGLPSDRFSAERPEGSISTLTIQRTEQRDSAMYRCASSSGIWDTQYFGPGTRLTVL.

The chain carries TRBV7-9 and TRBJ1-1; D is unresolved. In germline, CDR1 is SEHNR, CDR2 FQNEAQ (reference sequence). With 1 base removed from V and 6 bases from J, the gap between germline ends came to 6 bases. The CDR3 consists of 12 residues. The CDR3 DNA is TGTGCCAGCAGCTTAGGGCGGTCTGAAGCTTTCTTT. Translation gives CASSLGRSEAFF.

This clone was picked up a small number of times. Distinct nucleotide sequences in the sample also encode this CDR3. The chain recombines TRBV19 with TRBJ1-1; the match to TRBD1 covers 10 bases. Per germline, CDR1 LNHDA and CDR2 SQIVND (reference sequence). This CDR3 comprises 15 residues. J gave up 4 bases and V 3 bases, and 5 bases lay outside the gene matches. CDR3 sequence (DNA): TGTGCCAGTAGTATTGGCGGACAGGGGGTCACTGAAGCTTTCTTT. Protein: CASSIGGQGVTEAFF.

This chain links TRBV4-2 with TRBJ2-3; tentative D call: TRBD2 (6 bases). CDR1 is LGHNA and CDR2 is YNFKEQ in the germline V gene. V lost 0 bases and J 3 bases, leaving 13 bases between the germline ends. This CDR3 has 16 residues. The CDR3: CASSQDSLGGTDTQYF. The CDR3 region has the DNA TGTGCCAGCAGCCAAGATAGCCTAGGAGGGACAGATACGCAGTATTTT.

The chain uses TRBV29-1 and TRBJ2-1, with unresolved D. CDR3 size: 13 residues. Germline V gene data show CDR1 as SQVTM and CDR2 as ANQGSEA. V was cut by 1 base and J by 3 bases, with 7 bases left in between. This chain's CDR3 is CSVEGTVYNEQFF. The CDR3 bases are TGCAGCGTTGAAGGAACAGTCTACAATGAGCAGTTCTTC.

The V gene is TRBV30, the J gene TRBJ2-2; 10 nucleotides match TRBD1. CDR1 is GTSNPN and CDR2 is SVGIG in the germline V gene (reference sequence). V lost 3 bases, J lost 5 bases, and 0 bases stayed unmatched. There are 13 residues in the CDR3. The CDR3 region has the DNA TGTGCCTGGAGGGGACAGGGGACCGGGGAGCTGTTTTTT. It is translated as CAWRGQGTGELFF.

The DNA of the CDR3 is TGTGCCAGCAGTCCCGGGTACCTCAATCAGCCCCAGCATTTT. The encoded protein is CASSPGYLNQPQHF. This chain connects TRBV27 to TRBJ1-5, with D unresolved. Germline V gene lookup returns CDR1 MNHEY and CDR2 SMNVEV (reference sequence). The V end lost 5 bases, the J end lost 3 bases, and 11 bases lay between the germline ends. CDR3 length: 14 residues.

Only a few counts were recorded for this clone. V usage is TRBV2 and J usage is TRBJ1-2, with 9 bases matching TRBD1. This CDR3 is built from 14 residues. Trimming took 6 bases from V and 4 from J; bases not matched to a gene: 6. CDR1 SNHLY and CDR2 FYNNEI come from the germline V gene. As DNA, the CDR3 is TGTGCCAGCAGAGGGACAGGGTTGGTCTATGGCTACACCTTC. Translated, it gives CASRGTGLVYGYTF.